The next 26 T cell receptor beta chains were all read from a single sample in a study of blood T cell repertoires in COVID-19. Produced via immunoSEQ multiplex PCR; TCRdb's table is partial and in-frame only. The sample holds fewer than 350,000 clones, 70% to 90% seen once. The sequenced sample consisted of peripheral blood. The receptors come from a woman in her forties or fifties who had recovered from COVID-19.

This clone was seen more than once but under ten times. The V gene is TRBV28, the J gene TRBJ1-4; D perhaps matches TRBD1 (6 bases). V was cut by 8 bases and J by 5 bases, with 15 bases left in between. The CDR3 spans 14 residues. The germline gives CDR1 MDHEN, CDR2 SYDVKM. The CDR3 region has the DNA TGTGCCAGCGCGAAACAGGGTACAAATGAAAAACTGTTTTTT. It specifies CASAKQGTNEKLFF.

On this clone itself: This may come from a read error, since a much larger clone is one base off. The chain uses TRBV6-5 and TRBJ1-3, with D perhaps TRBD1 (5 bases). V lost 6 bases and J lost 3, with 6 bases in between. This CDR3 has 12 residues. Germline CDR1 and CDR2: MNHEY and SVGAGI. This CDR3 is CASRGLGNTIYF. CDR3 DNA: TGTGCCAGCAGGGGGCTTGGAAACACCATATATTTT.

This sequence joins TRBV6-1 and TRBJ2-2; D uncertain. Germline CDR1 reads MNHNS; CDR2 reads SASEGT. CDR3 length: 16 residues. Trimming stripped 3 bases from V and 6 bases from J, with 17 bases between. CDR3 coding DNA: TGTGCCAGCAGTGAGCAGCGTGCATTTGTTCCCGGGGAGCTGTTTTTT. Protein sequence: CASSEQRAFVPGELFF.

This rearrangement joins TRBV28 to TRBJ1-4; D is ambiguous. The CDR3 is 15 residues long. V gave up 10 bases and J gave up 5 bases, with 20 bases separating them. Germline CDR1 and CDR2: MDHEN and SYDVKM. The CDR3 loop is CAITESGRLNEKLFF. The DNA of the CDR3 is TGTGCCATCACCGAATCTGGGAGGTTAAATGAAAAACTGTTTTTT.

The chain employs TRBV13 and TRBJ2-1; 15 bases line up with TRBD2. Trimming cost V 5 bases and J 9 bases; bases outside gene matches: 8. The CDR3 contains 16 residues. From germline, CDR1 is PRHDT and CDR2 FYEKMQ (reference sequence). The DNA of the CDR3 is TGTGCCAGCAGCCCGGGACTAGCGGGGGGACAGGGTGAGCAGTTCTTC. Residues: CASSPGLAGGQGEQFF.

The chain has TRBV7-9 and TRBJ2-1; 10 bases are shared with TRBD2. The CDR3 spans 15 residues. V shed 2 bases, J shed 7 bases, and the junction held 5 bases outside the gene matches. CDR1 is SEHNR and CDR2 is FQNEAQ in the germline V gene (reference sequence). CDR3 coding DNA: TGTGCCAGCAGCTTAATAAGCGGGAGGGTTAATGAGCAGTTCTTC. It yields the protein CASSLISGRVNEQFF.

The chain recombines TRBV14 with TRBJ2-1; 10 nucleotides line up with TRBD2. CDR1 is SGHDN, CDR2 FVKESK, per germline. J was trimmed by 8 bases and V by 4 bases; bases with no gene match: 8. The CDR3 runs to 15 residues. This CDR3 reads CASSRKAGGPYEQFF. In DNA, the CDR3 is TGTGCCAGCAGCCGAAAAGCGGGAGGGCCATATGAGCAGTTCTTC.

The rearrangement links TRBV5-5 to TRBJ1-5; D may be TRBD1 (5 bases). Per germline, CDR1 SGHKS and CDR2 YYEKEE (reference sequence). Trimming shortened V by 2 bases and J by 3 bases, and 21 bases separated the two germline ends. The CDR3 runs to 18 residues. CDR3 coding DNA: TGTGCCAGCAGCTTTAAATACCAGGGCCAGCGAGACAATCAGCCCCAGCATTTT. This sequence encodes CASSFKYQGQRDNQPQHF.

Relative to its sample, this clone is medium-sized. J is TRBJ1-3 and V is TRBV11-2, with a weak D call TRBD1 (6 bases). CDR1 SGHAT and CDR2 FQNNGV come from the germline V gene. The CDR3 runs 15 residues. V lost 5 bases and J lost 9, with 20 bases in between. The CDR3 nucleotides are TGTGCCAGCAGCATCGGACAGCGGCTGACCCGCACCATATATTTT. Translated: CASSIGQRLTRTIYF.

This clone was found once. Given a much more abundant clone one base away, this may be a read error. The rearrangement links TRBV11-2 to TRBJ1-1; no definite D call. Germline V gives CDR1 SGHAT, CDR2 FQNNGV. Trimming removed 1 base from V and 1 base from J, with 4 bases in between. The CDR3 consists of 13 residues. The CDR3 nucleotides are TGTGCCAGCAGCTTAGGGCCGAACACTGAAGCTTTCTTT. Translated, it gives CASSLGPNTEAFF.

The CDR3 bases are TGTGCCAGCAGCTTAGGGGGCCAGACCGGGGAGCTGTTTTTT. It specifies CASSLGGQTGELFF. V and J are TRBV7-2 and TRBJ2-2; D may be TRBD1 (5 bases). The germline V gene has CDR1 SGHTA and CDR2 FQGNSA. CDR3 length: 14 amino acids. Trimming left V 1 base short and J 5 bases short, with 8 bases between.

Only one count was recorded for this clone. The chain is built from TRBV12-3 or TRBV12-4 and TRBJ2-3; tentatively, D is TRBD2 (6 bases). The CDR3 runs 13 residues. Trimming stripped 3 bases from V and 5 bases from J, with 9 bases between. The CDR3 DNA reads as TGTGCCAGCAGTTTGGGGGGATTAGATACGCAGTATTTT. Protein: CASSLGGLDTQYF.

This clone has just a few counts. The rearrangement uses TRBV2 and TRBJ1-6; weak D call: TRBD1 (6 bases). Germline V gives CDR1 SNHLY, CDR2 FYNNEI. Deletions cut 6 bases from V and 11 bases from J, with 8 bases between. CDR3 length equals 11 residues. This chain's CDR3 is CASSRQAPLHF. The CDR3 nucleotides are TGTGCCAGCAGCAGACAGGCACCCCTCCACTTT.

On this clone itself: Different DNA sequences within this sample yield the same CDR3. This chain links TRBV5-1 with TRBJ2-5; 8 bases are shared with TRBD1. The J segment lost 4 bases and the V segment lost 3 bases, leaving 5 bases of the junction unmatched. Germline loops: CDR1 SGHRS, CDR2 YFSETQ. The CDR3 contains 14 residues. CDR3 bases: TGCGCCAGCAGCTGGGGGACAGGACGAGAGACCCAGTACTTC. Amino acids: CASSWGTGRETQYF.

This clone appeared a single time. The chain joins TRBV7-8 to TRBJ2-7; 8 positions agree with TRBD2. Germline V lookup: CDR1 SGHVS, CDR2 FQNEAQ. This CDR3 has 14 residues. Trimming took 8 bases from V and 3 from J; bases not matched to a gene: 9. Here the CDR3 DNA reads TGTGCCAGCGGGGCGGCGGGAGGCAGCTACGAGCAGTACTTC. As protein: CASGAAGGSYEQYF. Drawing the rest from reference TRBV7-8 and TRBJ2-7, the complete variable domain is GAGVSQSPRYKVAKRGQDVALRCDPISGHVSLFWYQQALGQGPEFLTYFQNEAQLDKSGLPSDRFFAERPEGSVSTLKIQRTQQEDSAVYLCASGAAGGSYEQYFGPGTRLTVT.

The chain couples TRBV4-3 to TRBJ2-3, with a weak D call TRBD2 (6 bases). The CDR3 covers 18 residues. Per the germline V gene, CDR1 is LGHNA and CDR2 is YSLEER. Trimming took 4 bases from V and 2 from J, leaving 22 bases between them. CDR3: CASSRRISQAGDTDTQYF. CDR3 DNA: TGCGCCAGCAGCCGCAGAATATCTCAAGCGGGTGACACAGATACGCAGTATTTT.

The chain employs TRBV5-1 and TRBJ2-7; 7 nucleotides agree with TRBD1. Germline values: CDR1 SGHRS, CDR2 YFSETQ. The CDR3 is made up of 13 amino acids. V dropped 3 bases and J dropped 7; count of bases not matched to a gene: 7. CDR3 nucleotides: TGCGCCAGCAGCTCACACAGGGGTAGAGAGCAGTACTTC. Amino acids: CASSSHRGREQYF.

The V call is TRBV7-2, the J call TRBJ2-3, with a tentative D call TRBD2 (6 bases). This CDR3 region has 15 residues. V was shortened by 1 base and J by 2 bases, with 10 bases between the two germline ends. Germline values: CDR1 SGHTA, CDR2 FQGNSA. CDR3 amino acids: CASSLVAGPTDTQYF. In nucleotides, the CDR3 is TGTGCCAGCAGCTTAGTCGCGGGACCCACAGATACGCAGTATTTT.

The chain employs TRBV30 and TRBJ1-1; TRBD1 is a possible D gene (5 bases). Trimming took 2 bases from V and 2 from J, leaving 9 bases between them. Per germline, CDR1 GTSNPN and CDR2 SVGIG (reference sequence). The CDR3 spans 13 residues. The CDR3 here is CAWSRGGNTEAFF. DNA of the CDR3: TGTGCCTGGAGTCGGGGGGGAAACACTGAAGCTTTCTTT.

The V call is TRBV29-1, the J call TRBJ2-1; 8 bases map to TRBD1. Looked up from germline, CDR1 is SQVTM and CDR2 is ANQGSEA. Losses at the gene ends were 5 bases for V and 3 bases for J; bases not matched to a gene: 6. This CDR3 has 14 amino acids. The CDR3 protein is CSVTGQGFYNEQFF. For the CDR3, the DNA is TGCAGCGTTACTGGACAGGGATTCTACAATGAGCAGTTCTTC.

The gene calls are TRBV7-2 and TRBJ2-7; TRBD2 agrees at 7 bases. The ends lost 2 bases at V and 7 bases at J; junction bases unmatched: 8. Germline CDR1 SGHTA, CDR2 FQGNSA. The CDR3 sequence is 14 residues long. The CDR3 coding sequence is TGTGCCAGCAGCTTAAACTTAGCGGGTGGTGAGCAGTACTTC. Amino acids: CASSLNLAGGEQYF.

This chain joins TRBV7-2 and TRBJ2-1; a weak D match, TRBD2 (7 bases). CDR1 and CDR2 (germline): SGHTA, FQGNSA. V was clipped by 7 bases and J by 0 bases, with 19 bases between them. There are 17 residues in the CDR3. In nucleotides, the CDR3 is TGTGCCAGCACCGAGATGGGGGGAGGGGGCTCCTACAATGAGCAGTTCTTC. It translates to CASTEMGGGGSYNEQFF.

The chain links TRBV7-9 to TRBJ1-3, with D possibly TRBD1 on 5 matching bases. V lost 1 base, J lost 2 bases, and 15 bases lay in between. The length of the CDR3 is 17 residues. The V gene's germline CDR1 is SEHNR and CDR2 FQNEAQ (reference sequence). CDR3: CASSLGAGFFAGNTIYF. Written as DNA, the CDR3 is TGTGCCAGCAGCTTAGGGGCAGGGTTCTTTGCTGGAAACACCATATATTTT.

This chain joins TRBV7-2 and TRBJ1-1; unclear D gene. This CDR3 has 13 amino acids. In germline, CDR1 is SGHTA, CDR2 FQGNSA. V lost 2 bases, J lost 3 bases, and 7 bases lay in between. As DNA, the CDR3 is TGTGCCAGCAGCTTACAAGCCGACACTGAAGCTTTCTTT. This codes for CASSLQADTEAFF. Full variable domain (remainder filled in from reference TRBV7-2 and TRBJ1-1): GAGVSQSPSNKVTEKGKDVELRCDPISGHTALYWYRQSLGQGLEFLIYFQGNSAPDKSGLPSDRFSAERTGGSVSTLTIQRTQQEDSAVYLCASSLQADTEAFFGQGTRLTVV.

The chain combines TRBV27 with TRBJ2-3; the match to TRBD2 covers 8 bases. V was clipped by 3 bases and J by 10 bases; unmatched bases: 12. The CDR3 runs to 15 residues. Germline assignment: CDR1 MNHEY and CDR2 SMNVEV (reference sequence). The CDR3 nucleotides read TGTGCCAGCAGTTTTCTTACTAGCGGAAGAGGTGCGCAGTATTTT. Amino acid sequence: CASSFLTSGRGAQYF.

The genes are TRBV5-1 and TRBJ1-5, with TRBD1 matching over 8 bases. Germline assignment: CDR1 SGHRS and CDR2 YFSETQ. The CDR3 length is 15 residues. V lost 1 base, J lost 6 bases, and 6 bases stayed unmatched. The DNA for the CDR3 is TGCGCCAGCAGCTTGCTGCCAGGGGGCCGTCAGCCCCAGCATTTT. Its translation: CASSLLPGGRQPQHF.